In this sample, the clone carrying this T cell receptor (beta chain) turned up a few times. This sample stems from a study of human versus mouse CDR3 diversity and MHC coevolution. CDR1 is SGHNT, CDR2 YYREEE, per germline (reference sequence). The CDR3 extends over 15 amino acids. V was clipped by 0 bases and J by 0 bases, with 7 bases between them. Generated by immunoSEQ multiplex PCR, the TCRdb table keeps only in-frame clones and is missing some. The profile shows tens of thousands of clones, roughly 92% of them singletons. The chain uses TRBV5-4 and TRBJ1-3; no clear D gene. The clonotype originates from a person between 25 and 75 years old in good health. Sequenced input: naive CD4+ T cells from blood. The subset: CD45RO-negative CD62L-positive naive CD4 T cells. The CDR3 region has the DNA TGTGCCAGCAGCTTGGGGTACAGCTCTGGAAACACCATATATTTT. Its protein is CASSLGYSSGNTIYF. Combining the CDR3 with reference TRBV5-4 and TRBJ1-3 gives the whole variable domain ETGVTQSPTHLIKTRGQQVTLRCSSQSGHNTVSWYQQALGQGPQFIFQYYREEENGRGNFPPRFSGLQFPNYSSELNVNALELDDSALYLCASSLGYSSGNTIYFGEGSWLTVV.